These 16 T cell receptor beta chains came from one sample sequenced in a study of early T cells in non-severe SARS-CoV-2 infection. TCRdb itself ran the 5' RACE reads through MiXCR, one entry per CDR3 protein. The sample carries 98,000 or so distinct CDR3 sequences, approximately 12% recorded once. Sequenced material: whole blood, taken at baseline. The receptors stem from an adult who was a healthcare worker with PCR-confirmed SARS-CoV-2 infection or an uninfected control (not recorded which).

This clonotype was recorded at least ten times. J is TRBJ2-7 and V is TRBV7-2; 16 nucleotides agree with TRBD2. Germline V gene lookup returns CDR1 SGHTA and CDR2 FQGNSA. The CDR3 contains 17 residues. The V segment lost 0 bases and the J segment 4 bases; nucleotides outside the gene matches: 3. The CDR3 DNA follows: TGTGCCAGCAGCTTAGCCCCGGGACTAGCGGGGGGGTACGAGCAGTACTTC. This encodes CASSLAPGLAGGYEQYF. The full variable domain, its missing parts supplied by reference TRBV7-2 and TRBJ2-7, is GAGVSQSPSNKVTEKGKDVELRCDPISGHTALYWYRQSLGQGLEFLIYFQGNSAPDKSGLPSDRFSAERTGGSVSTLTIQRTQQEDSAVYLCASSLAPGLAGGYEQYFGPGTRLTVT.

This clonotype was seen more than once but under ten times. The chain carries TRBV7-9 and TRBJ2-1; no definite D call. This CDR3 contains 15 residues. Germline CDR1 and CDR2: SEHNR and FQNEAQ (reference sequence). Trimming removed 5 bases from V and 5 bases from J, with 16 bases in between. The CDR3 reads CASSSPIAGHNEQFF. CDR3 coding DNA: TGTGCCAGCAGCAGTCCAATCGCCGGGCACAATGAGCAGTTCTTC.

V is TRBV6-5 and J is TRBJ2-5, with 8 bases aligning to TRBD2. With V trimmed by 0 bases and J by 5 bases, 5 bases remained unmatched. This CDR3 region has 15 residues. The V gene's germline CDR1 is MNHEY and CDR2 SVGAGI. Written as DNA, the CDR3 is TGTGCCAGCAGTTACTCCCCGGGGGGGTGGGAGACCCAGTACTTC. Amino acid sequence: CASSYSPGGWETQYF.

This clonotype turned up a few times. The rearrangement joins TRBV20-1 to TRBJ2-1; 10 positions agree with TRBD2. CDR1 DFQATT and CDR2 SNEGSKA come from the germline V gene (reference sequence). The CDR3 runs 16 residues. Losses at the gene ends were 7 bases for V and 4 bases for J; bases not matched to a gene: 13. CDR3 residues: CSVAPTSGPSYNEQFF. As DNA, the CDR3 is TGCAGTGTTGCTCCGACTAGCGGGCCCTCTTACAATGAGCAGTTCTTC.

This clonotype occurred many times. The chain recombines TRBV7-3 with TRBJ1-1, with D hard to call. Trimming took 5 bases from V and 1 from J, leaving 8 bases between them. The CDR3 runs to 13 residues. Germline CDR1 SGHTA, CDR2 FQGTGA. CDR3 residues: CASSLLRNTEAFF. The CDR3 DNA reads as TGTGCCAGCAGCCTCCTCCGGAACACTGAAGCTTTCTTT.

V usage is TRBV7-3 and J usage is TRBJ2-5, with TRBD1 matching 8 bases. The CDR3 runs to 14 residues. CDR1 SGHTA and CDR2 FQGTGA come from the germline V gene. V was pared by 4 bases and J by 1 base, with 2 bases of the junction left unmatched. Here the CDR3 DNA reads TGTGCCAGCAGCTCCACAGGGGGCCAAGAGACCCAGTACTTC. Its translation: CASSSTGGQETQYF. Complete variable domain (other parts from reference TRBV7-3 and TRBJ2-5): GAGVSQTPSNKVTEKGKYVELRCDPISGHTALYWYRQSLGQGPEFLIYFQGTGAADDSGLPNDRFFAVRPEGSVSTLKIQRTERGDSAVYLCASSSTGGQETQYFGPGTRLLVL.

V is TRBV6-5 and J is TRBJ2-7, with 7 bases fitting TRBD2. The CDR3 consists of 15 residues. Germline values: CDR1 MNHEY, CDR2 SVGAGI. V shed 6 bases and J 1 base; nucleotides not matched to a gene: 9. Here the CDR3 DNA reads TGTGCCAGCAGCCGCTGGGGGACTATGTCCTACGAGCAGTACTTC. It yields the protein CASSRWGTMSYEQYF.

This sequence joins TRBV20-1 and TRBJ2-1, with 11 nucleotides matching TRBD2. J gave up 12 bases and V 6 bases, and 4 bases lay outside the gene matches. The length of the CDR3 is 11 residues. CDR1 is DFQATT, CDR2 SNEGSKA, per germline (reference sequence). The DNA of the CDR3 is TGCAGTGCCAGAACTAGCGGGGGGCAGTTCTTC. Translating gives CSARTSGGQFF.

The chain employs TRBV7-9 and TRBJ2-3; D unclear. Between the trimmed V and J ends, which lost 5 bases and 4 bases, there was a span of 7 bases. The germline V gene has CDR1 SEHNR and CDR2 FQNEAQ (reference sequence). This CDR3 is built from 12 residues. The CDR3 DNA follows: TGTGCCAGCAGCCCCGCCCCAGATACGCAGTATTTT. This gives the protein CASSPAPDTQYF.

The table lists this clonotype with a few counts. The rearrangement joins TRBV2 to TRBJ1-1; D is perhaps TRBD1 (5 bases). V gave up 5 bases and J gave up 3 bases, with 13 bases separating them. CDR3 length equals 14 residues. The germline V gene encodes CDR1 SNHLY and CDR2 FYNNEI. This CDR3 reads CASSRTLGDTEAFF. For the CDR3, the DNA is TGTGCCAGCAGTAGGACACTTGGGGACACTGAAGCTTTCTTT.

This clonotype was seen many times. CDR3 residues: CASSLTATYEQYF. CDR3 in DNA: TGTGCCAGCAGTCTGACAGCAACCTACGAGCAGTACTTC. This chain links TRBV7-3 with TRBJ2-7; tentatively, D is TRBD1 (5 bases). Deletions cut 6 bases from V and 2 bases from J, with 11 bases between. The CDR3 is 13 residues long. The germline V gene encodes CDR1 SGHTA and CDR2 FQGTGA. Full variable domain (outside the CDR3, taken from reference TRBV7-3 and TRBJ2-7): GAGVSQTPSNKVTEKGKYVELRCDPISGHTALYWYRQSLGQGPEFLIYFQGTGAADDSGLPNDRFFAVRPEGSVSTLKIQRTERGDSAVYLCASSLTATYEQYFGPGTRLTVT.

This clonotype was seen many times. This CDR3 reads CSAEGQFPNQETQYF. DNA for the CDR3: TGCAGTGCCGAGGGGCAGTTTCCCAACCAAGAGACCCAGTACTTC. The chain combines TRBV20-1 with TRBJ2-5; D is perhaps TRBD1 or TRBD2 (5 bases each). V was trimmed by 6 bases and J by 0 bases, leaving 17 bases between them. This CDR3 region has 15 residues. Germline V gene sequence: CDR1 DFQATT, CDR2 SNEGSKA (reference sequence).

This clonotype was seen repeatedly, ten times or more. This chain joins TRBV5-4 and TRBJ2-7; tentatively, D is TRBD1 or TRBD2 (6 bases each). The CDR3 spans 15 residues. The germline CDR1 and CDR2 sequences are SGHNT and YYREEE (reference sequence). V lost 5 bases to trimming and J lost 7 bases, with 22 bases between them. The CDR3 reads CASSPGHRMGGEQYF. The CDR3, as DNA: TGTGCCAGCAGTCCGGGACACCGGATGGGGGGTGAGCAGTACTTC.

This clonotype was observed at least ten times. The rearrangement joins TRBV20-1 to TRBJ1-1; tentative D call: TRBD1 (5 bases). The V gene's germline CDR1 is DFQATT and CDR2 SNEGSKA (reference sequence). Trimming removed 3 bases from V and 1 base from J, with 6 bases in between. The CDR3 is made up of 12 amino acids. The CDR3: CSASQGNTEAFF. CDR3 DNA: TGCAGTGCTAGTCAGGGGAACACTGAAGCTTTCTTT.

This clonotype was seen many times. This chain links TRBV7-8 with TRBJ2-2; possible D gene TRBD2, 6 bases. Trimming stripped 4 bases from V and 4 bases from J, with 10 bases between. Germline CDR1 reads SGHVS; CDR2 reads FQNEAQ. The CDR3 consists of 14 residues. In nucleotides, the CDR3 is TGTGCCAGCAGCTCGGGGGACTTCACCGGGGAGCTGTTTTTT. Protein: CASSSGDFTGELFF.

V and J are TRBV7-2 and TRBJ2-4; the D is unclear. This CDR3 has 16 amino acids. Germline lookup yields CDR1 SGHTA and CDR2 FQGNSA. The V end lost 5 bases, the J end lost 0 bases, and 14 bases lay between the germline ends. The CDR3, as DNA: TGTGCCAGCAGCCAAGATGGCGGTCTAGCCAAAAACATTCAGTACTTC. This sequence encodes CASSQDGGLAKNIQYF.